These T cell receptor beta chains were read from a single sample in a study of CD8 T cells in ankylosing spondylitis. TCRdb passed the 5' RACE reads through MiXCR, listing each CDR3 protein once. The sample lists around 770,000 distinct CDR3 sequences, 12% occurring once. Sequences were obtained from blood, either unsorted or a sorted T cell fraction (not recorded which). These receptor sequences come from a male donor with ankylosing spondylitis. Both conserved end residues are part of each CDR3. A D gene is named only where the DNA matches it firmly. Clone size is stated in some rows and not others, as once, few, many or a class when expanded.

abundance	d_gene	j_gene	v_gene	CDR3aa	CDR3nt
.	.	TRBJ2-2	TRBV9	CASSVDTLTGELFF	TGTGCCAGCAGCGTAGACACCCTCACCGGGGAGCTGTTTTTT
many	.	TRBJ2-3	TRBV30	CASNSFFRGTQYF	TGTGCCTCCAACTCTTTTTTCCGGGGTACGCAGTATTTT
few	.	TRBJ1-6	TRBV7-2	CASSLGGAAYNSPLHF	TGTGCCAGCAGCTTAGGAGGGGCAGCATATAATTCACCCCTCCACTTT
many	.	TRBJ2-7	TRBV6-2/TRBV6-3	CASSYPNPRGFSYEQYF	TGTGCCAGCAGTTACCCAAATCCACGGGGATTCTCCTACGAGCAGTACTTC
many	.	TRBJ1-6	TRBV7-3	CASSLKGYNSPLHF	TGTGCCAGCAGCTTAAAGGGGTATAATTCACCCCTCCACTTT
many	.	TRBJ1-2	TRBV6-5	CASSYSWTAQNINYGYTF	TGTGCCAGCAGTTACTCGTGGACAGCCCAAAATATTAACTATGGCTACACCTTC
few	TRBD1	TRBJ1-1	TRBV7-9	CASSPRDRGQTEAFF	TGTGCCAGCAGCCCCCGGGACAGGGGGCAAACTGAAGCTTTCTTT
.	TRBD1	TRBJ2-7	TRBV20-1	CSASVVGQDYEQYF	TGCAGTGCTAGTGTCGTGGGACAGGATTACGAGCAGTACTTC
.	.	TRBJ2-7	TRBV4-3	CASSQEWLARTYEQYF	TGCGCCAGCAGCCAAGAATGGCTAGCGCGTACCTACGAGCAGTACTTC
.	.	TRBJ2-1	TRBV2	CASGGGRNEQFF	TGTGCCAGCGGGGGGGGGCGCAATGAGCAGTTCTTC
.	TRBD2	TRBJ2-3	TRBV9	CASSVVGGRTDTQYF	TGTGCCAGCAGCGTAGTGGGCGGGAGAACAGATACGCAGTATTTT
few	.	TRBJ1-6	TRBV20-1	CSARDQEQGWSLHF	TGCAGTGCTAGAGATCAGGAACAGGGATGGTCCCTCCACTTT
few	TRBD1	TRBJ2-7	TRBV10-3	CAISEKGTGAYEQYF	TGTGCCATCAGTGAGAAGGGGACAGGGGCGTACGAGCAGTACTTC
few	.	TRBJ1-1	TRBV6-4	CASSDWGPPAFF	TGTGCCAGCAGTGACTGGGGTCCACCTGCTTTCTTT
.	.	TRBJ1-6	TRBV4-3	CASSQARDGLYNSPLHF	TGCGCCAGCAGCCAAGCCAGGGACGGCCTCTATAATTCACCCCTCCACTTT
few	TRBD2	TRBJ2-7	TRBV12-3/TRBV12-4	CASRAGPGGEQYF	TGTGCCAGCAGGGCCGGGCCGGGGGGTGAGCAGTACTTC
few	.	TRBJ1-1	TRBV27	CASSFGSWTSEAFF	TGTGCCAGCAGTTTTGGTTCCTGGACAAGTGAAGCTTTCTTT
once	TRBD2	TRBJ2-5	TRBV24-1	CATSDSRVGGETQYF	TGTGCCACCAGTGACTCGCGCGTGGGAGGGGAGACCCAGTACTTC
few	TRBD1	TRBJ1-2	TRBV28	CASSPSTGAGYTF	TGTGCCAGCAGTCCATCGACAGGGGCTGGCTACACCTTC
few	.	TRBJ2-7	TRBV29-1	CSVNLGYEQYF	TGCAGCGTTAACCTTGGCTACGAGCAGTACTTC
.	.	TRBJ2-2	TRBV6-2/TRBV6-3	CASRGPVGDTGELFF	TGTGCCAGCAGGGGACCCGTCGGGGACACCGGGGAGCTGTTTTTT
.	.	TRBJ2-7	TRBV27	CASSPDLPIYEQYF	TGTGCCAGCAGTCCTGACCTACCCATCTACGAGCAGTACTTC
.	.	TRBJ2-7	TRBV20-1	CSALSWDSYEQYF	TGCAGTGCTCTTTCGTGGGACTCCTACGAGCAGTACTTC